Listed here are 5 T cell receptor beta chains from one sample, sequenced in a study of blood T cells in healthy people across ages. Next came a second PCR, run for roughly 6 to 11 cycles, which used a sample-barcoded 5' primer along with a J-beta primer mix. Each CDR3 protein gets one entry after TCRdb re-called the 5' RACE reads with MiXCR. This table holds roughly 1,300,000 distinct CDR3 sequences, roughly 60% found once. The sample consisted of blood. The receptors were gathered from a man in his late teens or twenties in good health.

This rearrangement joins TRBV5-5 to TRBJ2-3; TRBD1 agrees at 7 bases. V dropped 5 bases and J dropped 6; count of bases not matched to a gene: 15. The CDR3 is 16 amino acids. Germline CDR1 reads SGHKS; CDR2 reads YYEKEE (reference sequence). CDR3 in amino acids: CASRPRDSRLPDTQYF. In DNA, the CDR3 is TGTGCCAGCAGGCCGAGGGACAGCCGTCTACCGGATACGCAGTATTTT.

V and J are TRBV28 and TRBJ1-2, with a tentative D call TRBD1 (5 bases). CDR3 size: 12 residues. Germline CDR1 is MDHEN and CDR2 is SYDVKM. V lost 8 bases and J 9 bases, leaving 16 bases between the germline ends. DNA of the CDR3: TGTGCCAGCCAGCAGGGCAGGTGGAGCTACACCTTC. Its translation: CASQQGRWSYTF.

This clonotype was counted ten times or more. The chain's CDR3 is CASRREISYEQYF. The CDR3 nucleotides read TGTGCCAGCAGGCGGGAGATTTCCTACGAGCAGTACTTC. This chain joins TRBV6-5 and TRBJ2-7, with 7 bases fitting TRBD2. This CDR3 has 13 residues. Germline trimming cut 6 bases from V and 1 base from J; bases unmatched to any gene: 3. Looked up from germline, CDR1 is MNHEY and CDR2 is SVGAGI.

CDR3 protein: CASSPWEGGNEQFF. CDR3 bases: TGTGCCAGCAGCCCCTGGGAAGGGGGGAATGAGCAGTTCTTC. The chain combines TRBV11-2 with TRBJ2-1; D is tentatively TRBD1 or TRBD2 (6 bases each). The CDR3 is made up of 14 amino acids. The germline V gene has CDR1 SGHAT and CDR2 FQNNGV. The germline V and J ends were trimmed by 5 bases and 7 bases, with 15 bases remaining between them. The whole variable domain, remainder taken from reference TRBV11-2 and TRBJ2-1, is EAGVAQSPRYKIIEKRQSVAFWCNPISGHATLYWYQQILGQGPKLLIQFQNNGVVDDSQLPKDRFSAERLKGVDSTLKIQPAKLEDSAVYLCASSPWEGGNEQFFGPGTRLTVL.

The chain employs TRBV20-1 and TRBJ2-3, with 11 bases aligning to TRBD2. Germline trimming cut 4 bases from V and 0 bases from J; bases unmatched to any gene: 6. This CDR3 region has 16 residues. Germline CDR1 reads DFQATT; CDR2 reads SNEGSKA (reference sequence). The CDR3 region has the DNA TGCAGTGCTACAGGGACTAGCGGTCAAAGCACAGATACGCAGTATTTT. Translation: CSATGTSGQSTDTQYF.